This record looks at one T cell receptor (beta chain) sequence and its context. The data derive from a study of blood T cells in healthy people across ages. A second about 7 to 11 cycle PCR used barcoded and J-beta primers. In TCRdb, the 5' RACE reads were re-called with MiXCR into one record per CDR3 protein. The sample lists approximately 780,000 distinct CDR3 sequences, 20% to 30% occurring once. V was shortened by 1 base and J by 7 bases, with 20 bases between the two germline ends. Germline-derived CDR1 and CDR2 are LGHDT and YNNKEL (reference sequence). This CDR3 spans 17 amino acids. This sample also belongs to another study, concerning T cells of mothers and their children.

This clonotype was obtained from a boy aged 5-17 years in good health. The sample comprised blood. This chain joins TRBV3-1 and TRBJ2-1, with D perhaps assigned TRBD1 or TRBD2 (5 bases each). CDR3 sequence (DNA): TGTGCCAGCAGCCAAGGGGTTAGCGACTGGGGCCCTAATGAGCAGTTCTTC. Translated: CASSQGVSDWGPNEQFF.